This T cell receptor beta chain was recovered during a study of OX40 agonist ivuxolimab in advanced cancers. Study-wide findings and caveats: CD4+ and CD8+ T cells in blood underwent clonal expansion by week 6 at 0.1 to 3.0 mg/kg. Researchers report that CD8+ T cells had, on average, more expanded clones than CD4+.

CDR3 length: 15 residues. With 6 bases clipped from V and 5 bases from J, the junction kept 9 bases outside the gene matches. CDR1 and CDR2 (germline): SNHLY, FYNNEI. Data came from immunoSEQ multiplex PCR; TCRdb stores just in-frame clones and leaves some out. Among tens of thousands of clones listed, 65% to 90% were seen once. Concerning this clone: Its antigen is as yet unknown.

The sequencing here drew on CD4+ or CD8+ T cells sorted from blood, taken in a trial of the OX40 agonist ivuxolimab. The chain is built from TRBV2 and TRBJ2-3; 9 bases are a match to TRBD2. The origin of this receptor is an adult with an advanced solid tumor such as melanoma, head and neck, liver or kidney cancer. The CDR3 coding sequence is TGTGCCAGCAGCCGACTAGCGGTGGGGGAAGATACGCAGTATTTT. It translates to CASSRLAVGEDTQYF.